Below, 14 T cell receptor beta chains from the same sample are listed, as sequenced in a study of beta chain features in type 1 diabetes. Which antigens these TCRs recognize remains unknown. General study results and limits: Type 1 diabetes patients had TCRB CDR3s that were shorter (moderately but significantly so) in all four CD4+ subsets.

The whole isolated RNA underwent reverse transcription, so sequencing captured expressed TCRB transcripts. Clones were read by immunoSEQ multiplex PCR, and TCRdb kept only the in-frame ones, dropping some. The table has around 180,000 clones, about 7.9% seen once. Sequencing input: central memory CD4+ T cells from blood. The source is a man between 18 and 35 years old with type 1 diabetes.

The gene calls are TRBV5-1 and TRBJ2-7, with 11 positions matching TRBD2. The germline V gene encodes CDR1 SGHRS and CDR2 YFSETQ. V was pared by 0 bases and J by 7 bases, with 9 bases of the junction left unmatched. The CDR3 is 16 amino acids. CDR3 in DNA: TGCGCCAGCAGCTTGGGAGCTACTAGCGGGGGCGAAGAGCAGTACTTC. Its protein is CASSLGATSGGEEQYF.

The chain employs TRBV11-3 and TRBJ2-1; D might be TRBD2 (6 bases). V shed 0 bases and J shed 9 bases, with 24 bases lying between them. The CDR3 consists of 18 residues. Germline loops: CDR1 SGHNT, CDR2 YENEEA. CDR3 loop: CASSLDQGGSGRSSEQFF. In DNA, the CDR3 is TGTGCCAGCAGCTTAGATCAGGGAGGAAGCGGTCGGTCGAGTGAGCAGTTCTTC.

The chain carries TRBV28 and TRBJ1-5; weak D call: TRBD1 (5 bases). This CDR3 spans 14 amino acids. Germline V lookup: CDR1 MDHEN, CDR2 SYDVKM. V dropped 5 bases and J dropped 6 bases, with 14 bases sitting between them. This CDR3 reads CASSRRGMGQPQHF. CDR3 in DNA: TGTGCCAGCAGTCGTCGGGGGATGGGTCAGCCCCAGCATTTT.

The rearrangement joins TRBV19 to TRBJ2-1, with D possibly matching TRBD2 (5 bases). This CDR3 is built from 14 residues. The germline V gene encodes CDR1 LNHDA and CDR2 SQIVND (reference sequence). V lost 6 bases and J lost 10, with 19 bases in between. CDR3 DNA sequence: TGTGCCAGTAGACGGACTGCCCCCAGTGGGGAGCAGTTCTTC. Translation gives CASRRTAPSGEQFF.

The rearrangement uses TRBV6-5 and TRBJ2-2, with D perhaps matching TRBD1 (6 bases). The CDR3 has 16 amino acids. Trimming cost V 0 bases and J 4 bases, with 12 bases left between them. The V gene's germline CDR1 is MNHEY and CDR2 SVGAGI. The CDR3 here is CASSYSRGKSTGELFF. CDR3 sequence (DNA): TGTGCCAGCAGTTACTCCAGGGGAAAAAGCACCGGGGAGCTGTTTTTT.

This clone was detected only a few times. This chain uses TRBV30 with TRBJ1-1, with unresolved D. CDR1 and CDR2 from the germline V gene are GTSNPN and SVGIG (reference sequence). The CDR3 has 12 residues. Trimming left V 4 bases short and J 8 bases short, with 14 bases between. CDR3: CAWKFRRIEAFF. The CDR3 nucleotides read TGTGCCTGGAAGTTTCGGAGGATAGAAGCTTTCTTT.

This clone has more than one count but fewer than ten. The same CDR3 is also encoded by other DNA sequences in this sample. The gene calls are TRBV28 and TRBJ2-7, with D perhaps TRBD1 (5 bases). V was shortened by 4 bases and J by 7 bases, with 11 bases between the two germline ends. Germline V gene lookup returns CDR1 MDHEN and CDR2 SYDVKM. The CDR3 sequence is 12 residues long. The CDR3 region is CASSSGSGEQYF. The CDR3 DNA sequence: TGTGCCAGCAGTTCAGGGTCCGGGGAGCAGTACTTC.

This clone has ten or more counts. This sample also contains other DNA sequences that code for the same CDR3. This chain links TRBV9 with TRBJ1-2; 8 nucleotides match TRBD1. V dropped 4 bases and J dropped 2; count of bases not matched to a gene: 1. The germline CDR1 and CDR2 sequences are SGDLS and YYNGEE. CDR3 size: 13 residues. CDR3 sequence reads: CASSRDRNYGYTF. CDR3 nucleotide sequence: TGTGCCAGCAGCAGGGACAGGAACTATGGCTACACCTTC.

This chain joins TRBV5-4 and TRBJ2-7, with D perhaps TRBD1 (6 bases). The V and J ends lost 3 bases and 0 bases respectively, with 13 bases between them. The germline V gene encodes CDR1 SGHNT and CDR2 YYREEE (reference sequence). The CDR3 spans 15 residues. This CDR3 reads CASSYNRDTSYEQYF. CDR3 coding DNA: TGTGCCAGCAGCTACAACCGGGACACCTCCTACGAGCAGTACTTC.

This clone has more than one count but fewer than ten. The V and J genes are TRBV29-1 and TRBJ1-1, with D unresolved. The germline V and J ends were trimmed by 7 bases and 5 bases, with 17 bases remaining between them. Germline CDR1 reads SQVTM; CDR2 reads ANQGSEA. This CDR3 comprises 13 residues. CDR3 amino acids: CSAHRSPRTEAFF. Written as DNA, the CDR3 is TGCAGCGCCCATAGGAGCCCAAGAACTGAAGCTTTCTTT.

The genes are TRBV14 and TRBJ2-6; D possibly corresponds to TRBD2 (6 bases). Per the germline V gene, CDR1 is SGHDN and CDR2 is FVKESK. V lost 1 base to trimming and J lost 0 bases, with 13 bases between them. The CDR3 consists of 18 residues. CDR3: CASSQVPSGHSGANVLTF. CDR3 nucleotides: TGTGCCAGCAGCCAAGTTCCCAGCGGGCACTCTGGGGCCAACGTCCTGACTTTC.

This clone was seen more than once but under ten times. This chain uses TRBV5-1 with TRBJ2-6, with no clear D. The CDR3 loop spans 16 amino acids. The germline CDR1 and CDR2 sequences are SGHRS and YFSETQ. Trimming took off 4 bases at V and 2 bases at J, with 13 bases between the two ends. Here the CDR3 reads CASSPQVFTGANVLTF. The CDR3 DNA reads as TGCGCCAGCAGCCCGCAGGTGTTCACTGGGGCCAACGTCCTGACTTTC.

This sequence joins TRBV2 and TRBJ2-2; D is possibly TRBD1 (6 bases). Germline V lookup: CDR1 SNHLY, CDR2 FYNNEI. The CDR3 contains 13 residues. Trimming stripped 7 bases from V and 11 bases from J, with 17 bases between. The CDR3 reads CASTQDSSGELFF. CDR3 nucleotides: TGTGCCAGCACCCAGGACAGTTCAGGAGAGCTGTTTTTT.

The table lists this clone with a few counts. This sequence joins TRBV28 and TRBJ1-1; D is uncertain. This CDR3 is built from 13 residues. Germline V gene data show CDR1 as MDHEN and CDR2 as SYDVKM. The V end lost 7 bases, the J end lost 4 bases, and 13 bases lay between the germline ends. This CDR3 reads CASIRYGSTEAFF. The CDR3 DNA reads TGTGCCAGCATTCGGTATGGTAGCACTGAAGCTTTCTTT.